This passage covers 28 T cell receptor beta chains from one sample sequenced in a study of blood T cell repertoires in COVID-19. The assay was immunoSEQ multiplex PCR, and TCRdb's table has in-frame clones only and misses some. The sample shows 46,000 or so clones, 75% to 90% of them seen only once. The sample comprised peripheral blood. Receptor source: a human donor in a cohort sampled during active COVID-19.

This clone has only one observation. This chain connects TRBV28 to TRBJ1-2; tentative D call: TRBD1 (6 bases). The CDR3 runs 14 residues. V lost 5 bases, J lost 8 bases, and 18 bases lay in between. Per germline, CDR1 MDHEN and CDR2 SYDVKM. CDR3 protein: CASSPQSTGPGYTF. The DNA of the CDR3 is TGTGCCAGCAGTCCGCAATCGACAGGTCCGGGCTACACCTTC.

The CDR3 spells CAWSADTSYEQYF. The CDR3 DNA is TGTGCCTGGAGTGCGGACACCTCCTACGAGCAGTACTTC. The chain joins TRBV30 to TRBJ2-7; a weak D match, TRBD1 (5 bases). With 1 base removed from V and 0 bases from J, the gap between germline ends came to 7 bases. CDR3 length: 13 amino acids. The germline CDR1 and CDR2 sequences are GTSNPN and SVGIG (reference sequence).

This rearrangement joins TRBV30 to TRBJ1-5, with D tentatively TRBD1 (6 bases). The length of the CDR3 is 14 residues. Germline CDR1 GTSNPN, CDR2 SVGIG (reference sequence). Trimming cost V 1 base and J 4 bases, with 11 bases left between them. CDR3 sequence (DNA): TGTGCCTGGAGTGATAAACAGGGAAATCAGCCCCAGCATTTT. It yields the protein CAWSDKQGNQPQHF.

The chain combines TRBV19 with TRBJ1-2, with 9 nucleotides matching TRBD1. The CDR3 extends over 13 amino acids. The V gene's germline CDR1 is LNHDA and CDR2 SQIVND (reference sequence). Trimming cost V 3 bases and J 6 bases; bases outside gene matches: 2. The CDR3 nucleotides are TGTGCCAGTAGTATGGGACAGGGAAATGGCTACACCTTC. Translating gives CASSMGQGNGYTF.

V and J are TRBV4-3 and TRBJ1-2; TRBD1 agrees at 7 bases. CDR3 size: 18 residues. With V trimmed by 0 bases and J by 8 bases, 18 bases remained unmatched. Germline assignment: CDR1 LGHNA and CDR2 YSLEER. The DNA for the CDR3 is TGCGCCAGCAGCCAAGATGCGGCAGGGGGAACATGGTCGCGAGGCTACACCTTC. It specifies CASSQDAAGGTWSRGYTF.

This clone was seen a handful of times. J is TRBJ1-2 and V is TRBV6-5; D remains ambiguous. CDR1 MNHEY and CDR2 SVGAGI come from the germline V gene. Trimming left V 2 bases short and J 8 bases short, with 9 bases between. The CDR3 spans 12 residues. DNA of the CDR3: TGTGCCAGCAGTTACGGAGGCCCCGGCTACACCTTC. It codes for CASSYGGPGYTF.

This chain uses TRBV6-2 or TRBV6-3 with TRBJ1-2, with D hard to call. Trimming removed 6 bases from V and 4 bases from J, with 21 bases in between. This CDR3 spans 16 amino acids. The germline CDR1 and CDR2 sequences are MNHEY and SVGEGT. CDR3 residues: CASRPIVAQDFYGYTF. For the CDR3, the DNA is TGTGCCAGCAGACCTATAGTGGCCCAGGATTTCTATGGCTACACCTTC.

This clone was seen a few times. This rearrangement joins TRBV19 to TRBJ1-2, with no clear D. The germline V gene encodes CDR1 LNHDA and CDR2 SQIVND (reference sequence). There are 12 residues in the CDR3. Trimming took off 3 bases at V and 4 bases at J, with 6 bases between the two ends. This chain's CDR3 is CASSISGYGYTF. The CDR3 nucleotides are TGTGCCAGTAGTATCAGTGGCTATGGCTACACCTTC.

This chain joins TRBV7-6 and TRBJ2-5; 7 positions agree with TRBD1. CDR3 size: 16 residues. With 4 bases clipped from V and 4 bases from J, the junction kept 12 bases outside the gene matches. Germline values: CDR1 SGHVS, CDR2 FNYEAQ. CDR3 DNA: TGTGCCAGCAGCTACGAGTCCGGGACAGTTGGAGAGACCCAGTACTTC. Protein: CASSYESGTVGETQYF.

The V gene is TRBV7-2, the J gene TRBJ2-7; D is ambiguous. This CDR3 contains 15 residues. Trimming took off 2 bases at V and 3 bases at J, with 14 bases between the two ends. Looked up from germline, CDR1 is SGHTA and CDR2 is FQGNSA. The CDR3: CASSLIGTTFYEQYF. CDR3 sequence (DNA): TGTGCCAGCAGCTTAATCGGCACTACCTTCTACGAGCAGTACTTC.

The chain employs TRBV5-1 and TRBJ1-4; TRBD1 matches 8 bases. The junction had 5 bases not matched to a gene; V was cut back by 4 bases and J by 0 bases. CDR1 is SGHRS, CDR2 YFSETQ, per germline. This CDR3 contains 16 residues. CDR3 in DNA: TGCGCCAGCAGCACGGACAGGGTGGCAACTAATGAAAAACTGTTTTTT. This encodes CASSTDRVATNEKLFF.

This chain connects TRBV7-2 to TRBJ1-3; the D is unclear. The ends were cut back, 3 bases at V and 0 bases at J, with 6 bases in the middle. Germline-derived CDR1 and CDR2 are SGHTA and FQGNSA. CDR3 length: 14 residues. The CDR3 spells CASSLVSSGNTIYF. The CDR3, as DNA: TGTGCCAGCAGCTTGGTGAGCTCTGGAAACACCATATATTTT.

This clone was picked up one time. The rearrangement uses TRBV7-2 and TRBJ1-2; 12 bases are shared with TRBD1. With 5 bases clipped from V and 4 bases from J, the junction kept 11 bases outside the gene matches. There are 17 residues in the CDR3. Germline V gene lookup returns CDR1 SGHTA and CDR2 FQGNSA. Here the CDR3 DNA reads TGTGCCAGCAGCCCGAGTGGGGGGACAGGGGGCGCCTATGGCTACACCTTC. It translates to CASSPSGGTGGAYGYTF.

The CDR3 DNA sequence: TGTGCCAGCAGCTCATACAGGGGGGGCTACGAGCAGTACTTC. Translation gives CASSSYRGGYEQYF. The chain combines TRBV5-4 with TRBJ2-7, with a tentative D call TRBD1 (8 bases). The CDR3 runs to 14 residues. Germline lookup yields CDR1 SGHNT and CDR2 YYREEE (reference sequence). V was cut by 3 bases and J by 3 bases, with 13 bases left in between.

V is TRBV30 and J is TRBJ2-7, with a possible D match to TRBD2 (6 bases). Trimming cost V 5 bases and J 1 base, with 15 bases left between them. The CDR3 is 14 amino acids. Germline CDR1 and CDR2: GTSNPN and SVGIG (reference sequence). CDR3 residues: CAWARRGHSYEQYF. DNA of the CDR3: TGTGCCTGGGCTCGGAGGGGCCATTCCTACGAGCAGTACTTC.

This rearrangement joins TRBV15 to TRBJ1-5; D gene uncertain. Germline V CDR1 and CDR2: LNHNV, YYDKDF (reference sequence). The CDR3 runs to 14 residues. Trimming removed 1 base at V and 5 bases at J, with 9 bases between. This CDR3 is CATSRAVRDQPQHF. The CDR3 coding sequence is TGTGCCACCAGCAGAGCCGTGAGGGATCAGCCCCAGCATTTT.

The DNA for the CDR3 is TGTGCCAGCAGGACTAGCGTCGGGTACGAGCAGTACTTC. It translates to CASRTSVGYEQYF. V is TRBV28 and J is TRBJ2-7, with TRBD2 matching over 8 bases. Germline CDR1 and CDR2: MDHEN and SYDVKM. The CDR3 covers 13 residues. After removal of 6 bases from V and 4 bases from J, the junction contained 5 bases not matched to a gene.

The chain is built from TRBV7-9 and TRBJ1-4, with D possibly matching TRBD1 (6 bases). The CDR3 contains 14 residues. The germline V gene has CDR1 SEHNR and CDR2 FQNEAQ (reference sequence). Trimming left V 6 bases short and J 4 bases short, with 12 bases between. This CDR3 reads CASRPTGNNEKLFF. In DNA, the CDR3 is TGTGCCAGCAGGCCGACAGGCAATAATGAAAAACTGTTTTTT.

This clone came up once. The chain couples TRBV7-2 to TRBJ2-2; 7 bases agree with TRBD1. Germline V gene lookup returns CDR1 SGHTA and CDR2 FQGNSA. The V and J ends lost 5 bases and 2 bases, in that order; junction bases with no gene match: 11. This CDR3 is built from 17 residues. In nucleotides, the CDR3 is TGTGCCAGCAGCCCCCTGGCCGGGACAGCTAACACCGGGGAGCTGTTTTTT. Protein: CASSPLAGTANTGELFF. Full variable domain (missing parts from reference TRBV7-2 and TRBJ2-2): GAGVSQSPSNKVTEKGKDVELRCDPISGHTALYWYRQSLGQGLEFLIYFQGNSAPDKSGLPSDRFSAERTGGSVSTLTIQRTQQEDSAVYLCASSPLAGTANTGELFFGEGSRLTVL.

The V and J genes are TRBV3-1 (or the pseudogene TRBV3-2) and TRBJ1-1; no clear D. There are 12 residues in the CDR3. V dropped 4 bases and J dropped 3 bases, with 6 bases sitting between them. The germline V gene has CDR1 LGHDT and CDR2 YNNKEL (reference sequence). The CDR3 loop reads CASSRGDTEAFF. In DNA form, the CDR3 reads TGTGCCAGCAGCCGCGGGGACACTGAAGCTTTCTTT.

CDR3 sequence: CASSLARPYEQYF. DNA for the CDR3: TGTGCCAGCAGCCTAGCTCGGCCCTACGAGCAGTACTTC. The chain uses TRBV3-1 (or the pseudogene TRBV3-2) and TRBJ2-7; D unresolved. V was shortened by 4 bases and J by 2 bases, with 9 bases between the two germline ends. The germline CDR1 and CDR2 sequences are LGHDT and YNNKEL (reference sequence). The CDR3 is 13 residues long.

The chain is built from TRBV30 and TRBJ1-2; 7 bases line up with TRBD1. Germline V gives CDR1 GTSNPN, CDR2 SVGIG (reference sequence). With V trimmed by 1 base and J by 4 bases, 9 bases remained unmatched. The CDR3 has 15 amino acids. CDR3 DNA sequence: TGTGCCTGGAGTGCGACAGGGAAGTCGGTCTATGGCTACACCTTC. Amino acid sequence: CAWSATGKSVYGYTF.

The chain uses TRBV28 and TRBJ2-5; 10 bases fit TRBD1. Germline CDR1 and CDR2: MDHEN and SYDVKM. J gave up 5 bases and V 7 bases, and 10 bases lay outside the gene matches. The CDR3 runs to 15 residues. The CDR3 spells CASKRQGARVETQYF. The CDR3 DNA follows: TGTGCCAGCAAGCGACAGGGGGCGCGTGTGGAGACCCAGTACTTC.

J is TRBJ1-2 and V is TRBV4-3; D might be TRBD1 (5 bases). Trimming left V 0 bases short and J 11 bases short, with 19 bases between. The CDR3 spans 15 residues. Germline V gives CDR1 LGHNA, CDR2 YSLEER. The CDR3 spells CASSQDIGTGQWYTF. CDR3 sequence (DNA): TGCGCCAGCAGCCAAGATATTGGGACTGGGCAGTGGTACACCTTC.

The J gene is TRBJ1-1, the V gene TRBV9, with a tentative D call TRBD1 (5 bases). The CDR3 consists of 17 residues. Trimming removed 0 bases from V and 4 bases from J, with 19 bases in between. Looked up from germline, CDR1 is SGDLS and CDR2 is YYNGEE. The DNA of the CDR3 is TGTGCCAGCAGCGTAGGACCAAATTCAGGGTTGCGCACTGAAGCTTTCTTT. Encoded protein: CASSVGPNSGLRTEAFF. The whole variable domain, remainder taken from reference TRBV9 and TRBJ1-1, is DSGVTQTPKHLITATGQRVTLRCSPRSGDLSVYWYQQSLDQGLQFLIQYYNGEERAKGNILERFSAQQFPDLHSELNLSSLELGDSALYFCASSVGPNSGLRTEAFFGQGTRLTVV.

The chain couples TRBV6-1 to TRBJ2-5; no reliable D call. The CDR3 runs to 13 residues. CDR1 is MNHNS, CDR2 SASEGT, per germline. Trimming shortened V by 1 base and J by 5 bases, and 8 bases separated the two germline ends. CDR3 DNA: TGTGCCAGCAGTGAAGTGCCACACGAGACCCAGTACTTC. Its translation is CASSEVPHETQYF.

The chain employs TRBV7-6 and TRBJ1-6; D gene ambiguous. In germline, CDR1 is SGHVS, CDR2 FNYEAQ. V shed 5 bases and J shed 1 base, with 12 bases lying between them. CDR3 length: 16 residues. The CDR3, as DNA: TGTGCCAGCAGCCACTCGCGCGGGTCCTATAATTCACCCCTCCACTTT. Translating it yields CASSHSRGSYNSPLHF.

The V gene is TRBV6-1, the J gene TRBJ1-2, with D perhaps matching TRBD1 (6 bases). Germline V gives CDR1 MNHNS, CDR2 SASEGT. V was trimmed by 2 bases and J by 8 bases, leaving 21 bases between them. There are 16 residues in the CDR3. CDR3 loop: CASSEFSVGQGLGYTF. The CDR3 region has the DNA TGTGCCAGCAGTGAATTTAGCGTAGGGCAGGGGTTAGGCTACACCTTC.